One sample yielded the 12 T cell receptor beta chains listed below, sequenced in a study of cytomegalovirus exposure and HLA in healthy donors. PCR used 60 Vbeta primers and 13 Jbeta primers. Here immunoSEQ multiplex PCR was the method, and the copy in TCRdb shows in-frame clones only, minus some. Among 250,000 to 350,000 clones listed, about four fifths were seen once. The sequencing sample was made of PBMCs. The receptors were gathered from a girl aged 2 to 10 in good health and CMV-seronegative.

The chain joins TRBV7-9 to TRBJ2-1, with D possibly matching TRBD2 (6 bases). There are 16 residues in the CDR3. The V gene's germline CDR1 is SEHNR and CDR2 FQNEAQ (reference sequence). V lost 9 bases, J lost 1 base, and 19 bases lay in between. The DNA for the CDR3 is TGTGCCAGTTCGGGGCTCCGGGGGAGTTCCTACAATGAGCAGTTCTTC. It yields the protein CASSGLRGSSYNEQFF.

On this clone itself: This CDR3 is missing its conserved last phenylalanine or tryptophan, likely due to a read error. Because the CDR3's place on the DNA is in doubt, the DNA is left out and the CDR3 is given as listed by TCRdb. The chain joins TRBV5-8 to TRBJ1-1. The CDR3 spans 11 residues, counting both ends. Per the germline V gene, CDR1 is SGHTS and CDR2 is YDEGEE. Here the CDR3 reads CASSLTVRWFC.

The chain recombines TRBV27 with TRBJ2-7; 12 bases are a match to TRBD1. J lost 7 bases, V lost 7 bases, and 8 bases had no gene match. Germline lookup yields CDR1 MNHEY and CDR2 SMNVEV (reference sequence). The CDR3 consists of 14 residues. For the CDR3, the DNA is TGTGCCAGCAACCCGGGACAGGGGGCGCGAGAGCAGTACTTC. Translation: CASNPGQGAREQYF.

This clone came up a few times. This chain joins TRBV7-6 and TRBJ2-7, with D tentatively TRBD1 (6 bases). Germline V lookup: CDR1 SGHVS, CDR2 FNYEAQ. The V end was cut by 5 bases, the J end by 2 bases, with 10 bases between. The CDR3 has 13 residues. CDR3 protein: CASSLGTPYEQYF. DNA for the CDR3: TGTGCCAGCAGCCTAGGGACACCCTACGAGCAGTACTTC. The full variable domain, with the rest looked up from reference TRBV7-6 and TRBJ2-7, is GAGVSQSPRYKVTKRGQDVALRCDPISGHVSLYWYRQALGQGPEFLTYFNYEAQQDKSGLPNDRFSAERPEGSISTLTIQRTEQRDSAMYRCASSLGTPYEQYFGPGTRLTVT.

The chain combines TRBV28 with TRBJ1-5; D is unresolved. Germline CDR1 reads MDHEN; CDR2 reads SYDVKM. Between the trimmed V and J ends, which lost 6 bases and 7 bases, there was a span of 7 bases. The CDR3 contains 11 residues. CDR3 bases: TGTGCCAGCAGACGAGGACAGCCCCAGCATTTT. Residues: CASRRGQPQHF. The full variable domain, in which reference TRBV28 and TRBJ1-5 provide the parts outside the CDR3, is DVKVTQSSRYLVKRTGEKVFLECVQDMDHENMFWYRQDPGLGLRLIYFSYDVKMKEKGDIPEGYSVSREKKERFSLILESASTNQTSMYLCASRRGQPQHFGDGTRLSIL.

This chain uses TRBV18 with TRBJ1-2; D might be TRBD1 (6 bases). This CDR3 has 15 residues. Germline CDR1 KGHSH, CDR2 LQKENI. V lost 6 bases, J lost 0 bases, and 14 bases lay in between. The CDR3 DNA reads TGTGCCAGCTCCCCGGGACATTTCTCTAACTATGGCTACACCTTC. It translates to CASSPGHFSNYGYTF.

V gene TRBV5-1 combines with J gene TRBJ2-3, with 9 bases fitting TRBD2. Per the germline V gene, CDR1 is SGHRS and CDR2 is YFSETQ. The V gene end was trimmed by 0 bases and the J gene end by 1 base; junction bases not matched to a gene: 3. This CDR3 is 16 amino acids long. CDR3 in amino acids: CASSLARTSGTDTQYF. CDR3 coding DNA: TGCGCCAGCAGCTTGGCAAGGACTAGCGGCACAGATACGCAGTATTTT.

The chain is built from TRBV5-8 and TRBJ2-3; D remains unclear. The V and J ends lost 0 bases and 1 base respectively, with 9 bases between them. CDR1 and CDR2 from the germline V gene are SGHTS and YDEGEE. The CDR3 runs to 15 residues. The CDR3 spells CASSLGATRTDTQYF. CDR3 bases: TGTGCCAGCAGCTTGGGGGCTACCCGCACAGATACGCAGTATTTT.

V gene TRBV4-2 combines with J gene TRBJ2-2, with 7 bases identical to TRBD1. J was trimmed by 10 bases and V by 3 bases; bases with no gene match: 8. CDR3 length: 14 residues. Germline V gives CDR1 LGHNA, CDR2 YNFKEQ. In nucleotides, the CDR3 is TGTGCCAGCAGCCACCGAAGGGGGCAGGAGGAGCTGTTTTTT. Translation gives CASSHRRGQEELFF.

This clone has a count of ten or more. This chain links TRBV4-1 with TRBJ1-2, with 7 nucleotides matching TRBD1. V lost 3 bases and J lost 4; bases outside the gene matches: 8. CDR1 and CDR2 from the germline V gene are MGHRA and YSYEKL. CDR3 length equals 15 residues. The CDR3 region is CASSHTGTDTYGYTF. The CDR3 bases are TGCGCCAGCAGCCACACCGGGACAGACACCTATGGCTACACCTTC.

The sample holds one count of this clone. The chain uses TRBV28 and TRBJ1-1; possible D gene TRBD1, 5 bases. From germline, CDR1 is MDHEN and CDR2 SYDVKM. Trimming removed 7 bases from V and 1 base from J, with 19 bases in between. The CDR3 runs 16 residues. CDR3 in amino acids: CASTPRARGGNTEAFF. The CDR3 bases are TGTGCCAGCACCCCACGGGCGCGGGGCGGGAACACTGAAGCTTTCTTT.

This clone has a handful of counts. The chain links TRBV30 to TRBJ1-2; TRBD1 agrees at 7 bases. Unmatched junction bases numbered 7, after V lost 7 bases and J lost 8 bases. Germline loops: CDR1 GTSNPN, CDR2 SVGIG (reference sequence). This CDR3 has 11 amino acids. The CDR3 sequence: CASDRAFGYTF. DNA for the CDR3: TGTGCCTCCGACAGGGCATTCGGCTACACCTTC.